The following is a T cell receptor beta chain sequence with its context. Its antigen is unknown. No much larger clone exists at a distance of one base, and base qualities are not known. The sample is drawn from a study of blood T cell repertoires in COVID-19 (dated by TCRdb to 2019 to 2021). About the study as a whole: Samples from collaborators originated in the United States, Italy and Spain and spanned both the acute and convalescent phases of COVID-19. Nearly every sample came with metadata listing a de-identified subject ID, COVID-19 status, age in years and sex. The samples were drawn from the first 160 participants of the ongoing ImmuneRACE study and from over a thousand subjects provided by 6 global collaborators. Where HLA class I and class II types were available, the types were taken from metadata supplied by the sample provider, not from assay-based typing. The prospective study material was composed of cDNA or gDNA derived from T cells, B-cell-depleted T cells, or PBMCs. Deeply sampled blood TCRbeta repertoires from subjects exposed to, actively infected with, or recovered from COVID-19 were included in the dataset. The repertoires were released in a freely available public database meant as a resource for research on the immune response to SARS-CoV-2. What the study reported, not specific to this receptor: How much clinical and demographic metadata was included differed by source and by participant, and the metadata was provided uncurated.

A second Seattle source provided samples from volunteer blood donors who had recovered from COVID-19. Whole blood was collected in K2EDTA tubes by collaborating institutions according to the institutions' own protocols. Collaborator samples were shipped for TCRbeta analysis as frozen whole blood, isolated PBMCs, or DNA extracted from either sample type. The immunoSEQ Assay, a bias-controlled multiplex PCR, was used to amplify TCRbeta CDR3 regions from genomic DNA. Under the source paper's analysis protocol: The number of nucleated cells in each sample was estimated from the amplification of reference gene primers within the assay. To quantify the absolute abundance of each unique TCRbeta CDR3 rearrangement, sequence reads were collapsed and filtered. For each sample, productive Simpson clonality was calculated by taking the square root of Simpson's diversity index across productive rearrangements. Held by TCRdb, this immuneACCESS table contains in-frame sequences only and omits some clones. Under half of the omission traces to an unresolved V gene where checked; the cause of the rest is unknown. V, J and clone size are taken as reported in that table, and D and trimming were inferred from the DNA itself. Present in this sample are 170,000 or so clones, about 88% of which were seen just once. About 2.1% of the sample rests with the top ten.

CDR1 is given as KGHSH and CDR2 as LQKENI, both from the germline V gene. V drops 3 bases and J drops 5 bases, leaving 16 bases in between. The CDR3, from cysteine to phenylalanine, totals 15 residues. Here the CDR3 DNA is all that survives: 45 bases in frame from base 1. This TCR came from a man younger than 35 who had recovered from COVID-19. What was sequenced was peripheral blood. The chain is made from TRBV18 and TRBJ1-1; TRBD1 is perhaps the D gene, given 5 matching bases. The nucleotide sequence reads as follows: TGTGCCAGCTCACCGGAGACCGGGACTAGAACTGAAGCTTTCTTT. Translated, this gives CASSPETGTRTEAFF.